The 14 T cell receptor beta chains presented below share a single source sample, sequenced in a study of OX40 agonist ivuxolimab in advanced cancers. The assay was immunoSEQ multiplex PCR, and TCRdb's table has in-frame clones only and misses some. Among about 64,000 clones listed, about 91% were seen once. The sample consisted of CD4+ or CD8+ T cells sorted from blood, taken in a trial of the OX40 agonist ivuxolimab. The receptors were sampled from an adult with an advanced solid tumor such as melanoma, head and neck, liver or kidney cancer.

The V gene is TRBV7-8, the J gene TRBJ2-7; tentatively, D is TRBD2 (6 bases). V was trimmed by 1 base and J by 9 bases, leaving 16 bases between them. The germline V gene encodes CDR1 SGHVS and CDR2 FQNEAQ. The CDR3 is made up of 14 amino acids. Here the CDR3 DNA reads TGTGCCAGCAGCTTAGTCGGCGGGGAAGTGGGGCAGTACTTC. Protein sequence: CASSLVGGEVGQYF.

J is TRBJ2-3 and V is TRBV29-1, with D perhaps matching TRBD2 (5 bases). CDR1 is SQVTM, CDR2 ANQGSEA, per germline. CDR3 size: 12 residues. V lost 2 bases to trimming and J lost 3 bases, with 6 bases between them. The CDR3 DNA sequence: TGCAGCGTTGAATCGGGAACAGATACGCAGTATTTT. Its translation is CSVESGTDTQYF.

This clone was picked up one time. The V and J genes are TRBV27 and TRBJ1-5; perhaps TRBD1 as D (6 bases). Looked up from germline, CDR1 is MNHEY and CDR2 is SMNVEV (reference sequence). V was cut by 6 bases and J by 4 bases, with 10 bases left in between. The CDR3 runs to 13 residues. This chain's CDR3 is CASSTQGNQPQHF. CDR3 bases: TGTGCCAGCAGCACACAGGGAAATCAGCCCCAGCATTTT.

CDR3 loop: CASSYVWSRSNSPLHF. CDR3 coding DNA: TGTGCCAGCAGTTACGTATGGTCCAGATCTAATTCACCCCTCCACTTT. The chain carries TRBV6-5 and TRBJ1-6; D unclear. The CDR3 totals 16 residues. Looked up from germline, CDR1 is MNHEY and CDR2 is SVGAGI. Between the trimmed V and J ends, which lost 2 bases and 6 bases, there was a span of 14 bases.

V and J are TRBV2 and TRBJ1-2; D is perhaps TRBD1 (6 bases). CDR3 size: 16 residues. The germline V gene encodes CDR1 SNHLY and CDR2 FYNNEI. V lost 0 bases to trimming and J lost 3 bases, with 14 bases between them. This CDR3 is CASSEAWGGLDYGYTF. Here the CDR3 DNA reads TGTGCCAGCAGTGAAGCATGGGGGGGGCTGGACTATGGCTACACCTTC.

The chain employs TRBV10-2 and TRBJ2-7; D is possibly TRBD1 (6 bases). The CDR3 covers 12 residues. CDR1 WSHSY and CDR2 SAAADI come from the germline V gene. V was shortened by 7 bases and J by 3 bases, with 10 bases between the two germline ends. The CDR3 spells CASTGDRYEQYF. DNA of the CDR3: TGCGCCAGCACAGGGGACCGCTACGAGCAGTACTTC.

This sequence joins TRBV7-9 and TRBJ2-2; D is undetermined. V lost 3 bases, J lost 2 bases, and 7 bases lay in between. Germline CDR1 reads SEHNR; CDR2 reads FQNEAQ (reference sequence). The CDR3 extends over 14 amino acids. The CDR3 DNA is TGTGCCAGCAGCTTTTACAGCAACACCGGGGAGCTGTTTTTT. Amino acids: CASSFYSNTGELFF. Full variable domain (rest looked up from reference TRBV7-9 and TRBJ2-2): DTGVSQNPRHKITKRGQNVTFRCDPISEHNRLYWYRQTLGQGPEFLTYFQNEAQLEKSRLLSDRFSAERPKGSFSTLEIQRTEQGDSAMYLCASSFYSNTGELFFGEGSRLTVL.

This chain links TRBV6-6 with TRBJ2-1; no clear D. Trimming stripped 7 bases from V and 7 bases from J, with 14 bases between. Germline V gene data show CDR1 as MNHNY and CDR2 as SVGAGI (reference sequence). This CDR3 is built from 13 residues. CDR3: CASTRPYENEQFF. The CDR3 DNA follows: TGTGCCAGCACCCGCCCCTACGAGAATGAGCAGTTCTTC.

The chain carries TRBV18 and TRBJ2-5; D remains unclear. The germline V gene encodes CDR1 KGHSH and CDR2 LQKENI. The length of the CDR3 is 15 residues. V was shortened by 3 bases and J by 1 base, with 12 bases between the two germline ends. The CDR3 protein is CASSPLGGPQETQYF. The CDR3 DNA reads as TGTGCCAGCTCACCCCTCGGCGGACCCCAAGAGACCCAGTACTTC.

The chain has TRBV5-6 and TRBJ2-2; no clear D. V lost 4 bases and J 4 bases, leaving 2 bases between the germline ends. The CDR3 is made up of 11 amino acids. Germline V gene lookup returns CDR1 SGHDT and CDR2 YYEEEE. CDR3 sequence reads: CASSTTGELFF. The DNA for the CDR3 is TGTGCCAGCAGCACCACCGGGGAGCTGTTTTTT.

The count of this clone is one. The rearrangement uses TRBV19 and TRBJ2-5; 10 positions agree with TRBD2. Looked up from germline, CDR1 is LNHDA and CDR2 is SQIVND (reference sequence). The CDR3 has 16 residues. Losses at the gene ends were 3 bases for V and 4 bases for J; bases not matched to a gene: 8. CDR3 amino acids: CASSIRGLASTETQYF. The DNA for the CDR3 is TGTGCCAGTAGTATTAGGGGACTAGCGTCCACAGAGACCCAGTACTTC. The entire variable domain, with the rest obtained from reference TRBV19 and TRBJ2-5, is as follows: DGGITQSPKYLFRKEGQNVTLSCEQNLNHDAMYWYRQDPGQGLRLIYYSQIVNDFQKGDIAEGYSVSREKKESFPLTVTSAQKNPTAFYLCASSIRGLASTETQYFGPGTRLLVL.

This chain links TRBV7-3 with TRBJ2-3; 12 nucleotides line up with TRBD2. The germline gives CDR1 SGHTA, CDR2 FQGTGA. The CDR3 totals 16 residues. Losses at the gene ends were 5 bases for V and 3 bases for J; bases not matched to a gene: 6. CDR3 DNA: TGTGCCAGCAGCCCGGGACTAGCGGGCACTACAGATACGCAGTATTTT. This encodes CASSPGLAGTTDTQYF.

This rearrangement joins TRBV11-2 to TRBJ2-7; 12 bases match TRBD2. Germline CDR1 and CDR2: SGHAT and FQNNGV. With 3 bases clipped from V and 3 bases from J, the junction kept 3 bases outside the gene matches. This CDR3 is built from 15 residues. CDR3 nucleotide sequence: TGTGCCAGCAGCTTGACTAGCGGGAGTAGCTACGAGCAGTACTTC. Amino acids: CASSLTSGSSYEQYF.

This chain uses TRBV7-8 with TRBJ1-3, with 8 bases identical to TRBD1. This CDR3 region has 15 residues. Germline V lookup: CDR1 SGHVS, CDR2 FQNEAQ. The ends lost 3 bases at V and 2 bases at J; junction bases unmatched: 3. CDR3 nucleotides: TGTGCCAGCAGCTTTACGGGACAGGCTGGAAACACCATATATTTT. Translating it yields CASSFTGQAGNTIYF.